One sample yielded the 6 T cell receptor beta chains listed below, sequenced in a study of graft-versus-host responses after intestinal transplantation (dated by TCRdb to the early 2020s). Sample time point, as interpreted from the label and publication: cells obtained before transplantation from donor or recipient. The library relied on the immunoSEQ multiplex PCR assay. This is the immuneACCESS table as TCRdb keeps it, with only in-frame sequences that have V and J called. A part of the clones is gone; compared with another copy, unresolved V genes explain less than half, and the rest is unexplained. A total of some 86,000 clones appear in this sample, under 95% of them only once. The ten largest make up about 6.3% of the sample. The antigens for these receptors are not known. The sample in question was unstimulated CD8+ T cells sorted from spleen or lymph node cells, obtained before intestinal transplant. Every receptor here comes from a human donor who received an intestinal transplant.

The chain couples TRBV15 to TRBJ2-1; 8 bases map to TRBD1. The CDR3 covers 15 residues. J was trimmed by 7 bases and V by 0 bases; bases with no gene match: 5. CDR1 is LNHNV, CDR2 YYDKDF, per germline (reference sequence). The CDR3: CATSRDVGTGNEQFF. The CDR3 coding sequence is TGTGCCACCAGCAGAGATGTTGGGACAGGTAATGAGCAGTTCTTC.

V is TRBV11-1 and J is TRBJ2-7; 10 nucleotides align to TRBD2. After removal of 2 bases from V and 7 bases from J, the junction contained 5 bases not matched to a gene. The germline gives CDR1 SGHAT, CDR2 FQDESV (reference sequence). This CDR3 has 14 amino acids. Here the CDR3 reads CASSLYLAGEEQYF. CDR3 sequence (DNA): TGTGCCAGCAGCTTATATCTAGCGGGAGAGGAGCAGTACTTC.

The V gene is TRBV5-1, the J gene TRBJ2-1; 9 nucleotides line up with TRBD2. After removal of 1 base from V and 3 bases from J, the junction contained 8 bases not matched to a gene. The germline V gene has CDR1 SGHRS and CDR2 YFSETQ. This CDR3 contains 17 residues. DNA of the CDR3: TGCGCCAGCAGCTTGTGGCCTAGCGGGGACAACTACAATGAGCAGTTCTTC. It translates to CASSLWPSGDNYNEQFF.

The V gene is TRBV6-6, the J gene TRBJ2-5; 11 bases are shared with TRBD2. Germline V gene data show CDR1 as MNHNY and CDR2 as SVGAGI (reference sequence). This CDR3 is built from 15 residues. V trimming: 3 bases; J trimming: 5 bases; junction bases outside the gene matches: 5. The CDR3 region is CASSYFGLAGETQYF. The CDR3 nucleotides are TGTGCCAGCAGTTATTTTGGACTAGCGGGTGAGACCCAGTACTTC.

The chain links TRBV9 to TRBJ1-6; 9 bases are shared with TRBD1. CDR1 and CDR2 from the germline V gene are SGDLS and YYNGEE. This CDR3 contains 14 residues. The V segment lost 2 bases and the J segment 8 bases; nucleotides outside the gene matches: 2. CDR3 sequence (DNA): TGTGCCAGCAGCGTCCGGGACAGGGATTCACCCCTCCACTTT. As protein: CASSVRDRDSPLHF.

This chain joins TRBV4-1 and TRBJ2-7, with D unresolved. V dropped 0 bases and J dropped 0 bases, with 15 bases sitting between them. The CDR3 sequence is 17 residues long. Per the germline V gene, CDR1 is MGHRA and CDR2 is YSYEKL. The CDR3 sequence: CASSQDRPTFSSYEQYF. The CDR3 bases are TGCGCCAGCAGCCAAGATCGTCCGACGTTCAGCTCCTACGAGCAGTACTTC.